This T cell receptor beta chain was retrieved from a study of T cells in narcolepsy. The study, taken as a whole, reports: No autoreactive T cell clone sequences appeared in some memory CD4+ repertoires. Comparing one patient's CSF and blood CD4+ clonotypes highlighted HCRT- and TRIB2-specific autoreactive clonotypes.

Only in-frame clones appear in the TCRdb table, and some are missing; sequencing was by immunoSEQ multiplex PCR. The table includes under 35,000 clones, over 80% detected once. About this clone itself: Its matching antigen is unknown.

The V end lost 0 bases, the J end lost 9 bases, and 15 bases lay between the germline ends. Germline values: CDR1 SEHNR, CDR2 FQNEAQ (reference sequence). The CDR3 contains 15 residues. V usage is TRBV7-9 and J usage is TRBJ1-5; D ambiguous. The clonotype comes from a human donor in good health. Sequencing input: memory (CD45RA-) CD4+ T cells from blood. CDR3 DNA: TGTGCCAGCAGCTTAGCGGGTGAGGGTAGTACGCCCCAGCATTTT. It yields the protein CASSLAGEGSTPQHF.